One and the same sample provided the 11 T cell receptor beta chains below, sequenced in a study of T cell responses to AZD1222 COVID-19 vaccine. The assay was immunoSEQ multiplex PCR, and TCRdb's table has in-frame clones only and misses some. In the table there are 85,000 to 120,000 clones, 80% to 95% of which are singletons. The source material was peripheral blood, sampled 28 days after the second AZD1222 dose. These receptors were collected from an adult who received the AZD1222 COVID-19 vaccine.

As DNA, the CDR3 is TGCGCCAGCAGGGCCCCGAACTACGAGCAGTACTTC. Protein product: CASRAPNYEQYF. This chain joins TRBV10-2 and TRBJ2-7; the D is unclear. The CDR3 spans 12 residues. From germline, CDR1 is WSHSY and CDR2 SAAADI. V was pared by 6 bases and J by 3 bases, with 9 bases between.

The V and J genes are TRBV7-2 and TRBJ1-2, with D possibly TRBD1 on 6 matching bases. CDR1 and CDR2 (germline): SGHTA, FQGNSA. There are 15 residues in the CDR3. Trimming removed 5 bases from V and 8 bases from J, with 21 bases in between. CDR3 amino acids: CASSGGGSSIWGYTF. The CDR3, as DNA: TGTGCCAGCAGCGGAGGGGGGAGCTCAATTTGGGGCTACACCTTC.

The CDR3: CASSQDSLFSYNSPLHF. The CDR3 nucleotides read TGTGCCAGCAGCCAAGACAGCCTATTTTCCTATAATTCACCCCTCCACTTT. The rearrangement links TRBV3-1 (or the pseudogene TRBV3-2) to TRBJ1-6; D not certain. Trimming took off 0 bases at V and 1 base at J, with 10 bases between the two ends. Germline loops: CDR1 LGHDT, CDR2 YNNKEL (reference sequence). This CDR3 has 17 amino acids.

This rearrangement joins TRBV2 to TRBJ1-1; D not certain. The V gene lost 4 bases and the J gene lost 3 bases, with 3 bases spanning the gap. The CDR3 runs 11 residues. Germline lookup yields CDR1 SNHLY and CDR2 FYNNEI. CDR3 sequence (DNA): TGTGCCAGCAGTGGGTACACTGAAGCTTTCTTT. Translated: CASSGYTEAFF.

The chain links TRBV10-1 to TRBJ1-5; possibly TRBD1 for D (5 bases). The V and J ends lost 5 bases and 7 bases respectively, with 15 bases between them. The germline V gene encodes CDR1 WNHNN and CDR2 SYGVQD (reference sequence). The CDR3 spans 14 residues. CDR3 loop: CASSPRVEGQPQHF. The CDR3 nucleotides are TGCGCCAGCAGTCCCCGTGTCGAGGGGCAGCCCCAGCATTTT.

The V call is TRBV3-1 (or the pseudogene TRBV3-2), the J call TRBJ2-2; 12 positions agree with TRBD2. With 4 bases clipped from V and 10 bases from J, the junction kept 4 bases outside the gene matches. The CDR3 is 14 amino acids. Germline V gene data show CDR1 as LGHDT and CDR2 as YNNKEL (reference sequence). The CDR3 coding sequence is TGTGCCAGCAGCCCGGGACTAGCGGGCGCGGAGCTGTTTTTT. Translation gives CASSPGLAGAELFF.

This chain uses TRBV19 with TRBJ2-5, with TRBD2 matching 8 bases. Germline V lookup: CDR1 LNHDA, CDR2 SQIVND (reference sequence). The J segment lost 5 bases and the V segment lost 3 bases, leaving 8 bases of the junction unmatched. The CDR3 totals 15 residues. CDR3 in DNA: TGTGCCAGTAGTATGGTGGCGGGGGGTCGGGAGACCCAGTACTTC. As protein: CASSMVAGGRETQYF.

This rearrangement joins TRBV5-1 to TRBJ2-7, with D maybe TRBD2 (6 bases). The ends were cut back, 6 bases at V and 5 bases at J, with 21 bases in the middle. CDR1 is SGHRS and CDR2 is YFSETQ in the germline V gene. The CDR3 totals 15 residues. As DNA, the CDR3 is TGCGCCAGCAAGGACGGGGAGGCCCCTACTCACGAGCAGTACTTC. Its translation: CASKDGEAPTHEQYF.

This clone has just one count. The rearrangement joins TRBV2 to TRBJ2-7; D unclear. The CDR3 spans 12 residues. Deletions cut 6 bases from V and 2 bases from J, with 8 bases between. The V gene's germline CDR1 is SNHLY and CDR2 FYNNEI. CDR3 sequence reads: CASRGLAYEQYF. DNA for the CDR3: TGTGCCAGCAGGGGTTTAGCCTACGAGCAGTACTTC.

The chain has TRBV11-2 and TRBJ1-2; no firm D call. This CDR3 is 13 amino acids long. Germline V gives CDR1 SGHAT, CDR2 FQNNGV. The V end lost 5 bases, the J end lost 7 bases, and 14 bases lay between the germline ends. The CDR3 DNA is TGTGCCAGCAGCCACCGATCCGGGGTTGGCTACACCTTC. Its protein product is CASSHRSGVGYTF.

V is TRBV10-2 and J is TRBJ1-2; perhaps TRBD1 as D (5 bases). This CDR3 has 15 amino acids. Germline CDR1 reads WSHSY; CDR2 reads SAAADI. Trimming shortened V by 5 bases and J by 4 bases, and 17 bases separated the two germline ends. CDR3 nucleotide sequence: TGCGCCAGCAGTCCCGGAGTGGGGGGGGGCTATGGCTACACCTTC. Translated: CASSPGVGGGYGYTF.